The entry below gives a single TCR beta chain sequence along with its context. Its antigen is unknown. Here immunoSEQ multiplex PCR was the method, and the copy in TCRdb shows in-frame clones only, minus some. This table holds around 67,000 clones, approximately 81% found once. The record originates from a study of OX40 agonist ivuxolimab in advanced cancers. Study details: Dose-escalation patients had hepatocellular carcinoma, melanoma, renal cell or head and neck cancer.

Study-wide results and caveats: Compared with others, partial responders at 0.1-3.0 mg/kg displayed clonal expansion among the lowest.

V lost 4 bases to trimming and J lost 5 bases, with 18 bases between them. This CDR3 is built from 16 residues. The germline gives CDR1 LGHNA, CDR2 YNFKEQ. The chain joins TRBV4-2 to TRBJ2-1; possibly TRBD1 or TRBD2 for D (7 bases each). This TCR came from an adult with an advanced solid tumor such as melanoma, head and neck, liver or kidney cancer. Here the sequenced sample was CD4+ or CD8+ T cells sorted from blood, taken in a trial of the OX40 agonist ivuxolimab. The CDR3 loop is CASSPAAGGGNNEQFF. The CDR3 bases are TGTGCCAGCAGCCCCGCCGCAGGGGGGGGGAACAATGAGCAGTTCTTC.